One sample yielded the 28 T cell receptor beta chains listed below, sequenced in a study of OX40 agonist ivuxolimab in advanced cancers. The data were produced by immunoSEQ multiplex PCR, yet TCRdb's version contains in-frame clones alone and is incomplete. The profile shows about 85,000 clones, around nine tenths of them singletons. The source was CD4+ or CD8+ T cells sorted from blood, collected in a trial of the OX40 agonist ivuxolimab. These receptor sequences come from an adult with an advanced solid tumor such as melanoma, head and neck, liver or kidney cancer.

This rearrangement joins TRBV6-6 to TRBJ1-1; D not resolved. The CDR3 length is 14 residues. CDR1 is MNHNY, CDR2 SVGAGI, per germline (reference sequence). Between the trimmed V and J ends, which lost 0 bases and 2 bases, there was a span of 7 bases. The CDR3 loop reads CASSYSKGNTEAFF. The CDR3 DNA reads as TGTGCCAGCAGTTACTCGAAAGGAAACACTGAAGCTTTCTTT.

The chain recombines TRBV7-3 with TRBJ1-6; TRBD1 matches at 11 bases. Losses at the gene ends were 2 bases for V and 8 bases for J; bases not matched to a gene: 5. Germline CDR1 reads SGHTA; CDR2 reads FQGTGA. This CDR3 contains 16 residues. The CDR3 region is CASSLYGTGGYSPLHF. CDR3 nucleotides: TGTGCCAGCAGCTTATATGGGACAGGGGGGTATTCACCCCTCCACTTT.

The gene calls are TRBV15 and TRBJ2-7; a weak D match, TRBD1 (7 bases). The V and J ends lost 1 base and 3 bases respectively, with 10 bases between them. Germline CDR1 is LNHNV and CDR2 is YYDKDF (reference sequence). The CDR3 length is 14 residues. CDR3 region: CATSRGQGGYEQYF. In DNA, the CDR3 is TGTGCCACCAGCAGAGGTCAGGGGGGCTACGAGCAGTACTTC.

The chain joins TRBV28 to TRBJ2-7; 9 positions match TRBD2. CDR1 MDHEN and CDR2 SYDVKM come from the germline V gene. The CDR3 consists of 15 residues. J was trimmed by 6 bases and V by 2 bases; bases with no gene match: 8. CDR3 sequence reads: CASSLAAGGSGEQYV. In DNA, the CDR3 is TGTGCCAGCAGTTTAGCGGCGGGGGGGTCAGGCGAGCAGTACGTC.

Here the CDR3 reads CASSLWGYEQYF. DNA of the CDR3: TGTGCCAGCAGCTTATGGGGGTACGAGCAGTACTTC. The chain employs TRBV7-2 and TRBJ2-7; D may correspond to TRBD1 or TRBD2 (5 bases each). The CDR3 covers 12 residues. Trimming removed 2 bases at V and 4 bases at J, with 6 bases between. Per the germline V gene, CDR1 is SGHTA and CDR2 is FQGNSA.

The chain links TRBV6-5 to TRBJ1-5, with 7 positions matching TRBD1. V shed 8 bases, J shed 7 bases, and the junction held 8 bases outside the gene matches. Germline V gives CDR1 MNHEY, CDR2 SVGAGI. The CDR3 is 13 amino acids. The CDR3 region is CASRGGVGQPQHF. DNA for the CDR3: TGTGCCAGCCGAGGGGGCGTCGGACAGCCCCAGCATTTT.

The chain carries TRBV18 and TRBJ2-1; 16 bases match TRBD2. V lost 3 bases to trimming and J lost 7 bases; unmatched junction nucleotides: 6. The germline gives CDR1 KGHSH, CDR2 LQKENI. The CDR3 is made up of 17 amino acids. The CDR3 is CASSPSGLAGGANEQFF. The CDR3 DNA follows: TGTGCCAGCTCACCCTCGGGACTAGCGGGAGGGGCAAATGAGCAGTTCTTC. Using reference TRBV18 and TRBJ2-1 for the parts outside the CDR3, the full variable domain is NAGVMQNPRHLVRRRGQEARLRCSPMKGHSHVYWYRQLPEEGLKFMVYLQKENIIDESGMPKERFSAEFPKEGPSILRIQQVVRGDSAAYFCASSPSGLAGGANEQFFGPGTRLTVL.

This clone was observed a handful of times. The chain links TRBV18 to TRBJ1-1, with D possibly matching TRBD1 (6 bases). The CDR3 has 13 amino acids. The germline V and J ends were trimmed by 6 bases and 6 bases, with 14 bases remaining between them. The germline CDR1 and CDR2 sequences are KGHSH and LQKENI. The CDR3, as DNA: TGTGCCAGCTCGGTACAGGGAGCTGCTGAAGCTTTCTTT. Its protein is CASSVQGAAEAFF. The whole variable domain, remainder taken from reference TRBV18 and TRBJ1-1, is NAGVMQNPRHLVRRRGQEARLRCSPMKGHSHVYWYRQLPEEGLKFMVYLQKENIIDESGMPKERFSAEFPKEGPSILRIQQVVRGDSAAYFCASSVQGAAEAFFGQGTRLTVV.

The chain has TRBV28 and TRBJ1-3; possibly TRBD1 for D (5 bases). Germline lookup yields CDR1 MDHEN and CDR2 SYDVKM. The CDR3 sequence is 14 residues long. With 7 bases removed from V and 0 bases from J, the gap between germline ends came to 10 bases. Here the CDR3 reads CASTDIYSGNTIYF. The CDR3 DNA follows: TGTGCCAGCACGGACATATACTCTGGAAACACCATATATTTT.

This clone has only one observation. This chain links TRBV5-1 with TRBJ2-5; no definite D call. In germline, CDR1 is SGHRS, CDR2 YFSETQ. The CDR3 runs to 14 residues. The germline V and J ends were trimmed by 2 bases and 3 bases, with 11 bases remaining between them. This chain's CDR3 is CASSFWRSKETQYF. CDR3 DNA sequence: TGCGCCAGCAGCTTTTGGCGATCAAAAGAGACCCAGTACTTC.

V and J are TRBV25-1 and TRBJ1-2; TRBD1 is a possible D gene (6 bases). Per germline, CDR1 MGHDK and CDR2 SYGVNS. V was pared by 0 bases and J by 6 bases, with 8 bases between. The CDR3 is 13 residues long. The CDR3 nucleotides read TGTGCCAGCAGTGAATATACAGGGAATGGCTACACCTTC. Translated, it gives CASSEYTGNGYTF.

The genes are TRBV10-1 and TRBJ2-5; D perhaps matches TRBD1 (6 bases). Trimming removed 3 bases at V and 7 bases at J, with 18 bases between. From germline, CDR1 is WNHNN and CDR2 SYGVQD (reference sequence). The CDR3 extends over 15 amino acids. The CDR3 sequence: CASSDQTTGIMTQYF. The CDR3, as DNA: TGCGCCAGCAGTGACCAAACGACAGGAATCATGACCCAGTACTTC.

The chain employs TRBV28 and TRBJ1-2; D possibly corresponds to TRBD1 (6 bases). V was shortened by 7 bases and J by 4 bases, with 13 bases between the two germline ends. The CDR3 spans 13 residues. Germline CDR1 is MDHEN and CDR2 is SYDVKM. Written as DNA, the CDR3 is TGTGCCAGCAACCCACAGGGCGCCTATGGCTACACCTTC. This gives the protein CASNPQGAYGYTF.

This sequence joins TRBV11-3 and TRBJ2-5; TRBD1 aligns across 9 bases. This CDR3 is built from 15 residues. With V trimmed by 1 base and J by 4 bases, 4 bases remained unmatched. Germline lookup yields CDR1 SGHNT and CDR2 YENEEA. CDR3 amino acids: CASSLGGTGRETQYF. The CDR3 nucleotides are TGTGCCAGCAGCTTAGGGGGGACAGGGCGAGAGACCCAGTACTTC.

This chain links TRBV19 with TRBJ1-1, with 10 bases identical to TRBD1. Per germline, CDR1 LNHDA and CDR2 SQIVND (reference sequence). V gave up 5 bases and J gave up 0 bases; unmatched junction bases: 9. This CDR3 has 17 residues. The CDR3 nucleotides are TGTGCCAGTAGTTCGGGACAGGGGCTCCCATTGAACACTGAAGCTTTCTTT. Residues: CASSSGQGLPLNTEAFF. The full variable domain, its missing parts supplied by reference TRBV19 and TRBJ1-1, is DGGITQSPKYLFRKEGQNVTLSCEQNLNHDAMYWYRQDPGQGLRLIYYSQIVNDFQKGDIAEGYSVSREKKESFPLTVTSAQKNPTAFYLCASSSGQGLPLNTEAFFGQGTRLTVV.

This chain links TRBV5-1 with TRBJ1-2, with 9 bases that match TRBD1. Unmatched junction bases numbered 4, after V lost 3 bases and J lost 1 base. Germline values: CDR1 SGHRS, CDR2 YFSETQ. There are 15 residues in the CDR3. The CDR3 region is CASSSRDRDNYGYTF. The CDR3 nucleotides are TGCGCCAGCAGCTCGCGGGACAGGGATAACTATGGCTACACCTTC. The whole variable domain, filled in from reference TRBV5-1 and TRBJ1-2, reads KAGVTQTPRYLIKTRGQQVTLSCSPISGHRSVSWYQQTPGQGLQFLFEYFSETQRNKGNFPGRFSGRQFSNSRSEMNVSTLELGDSALYLCASSSRDRDNYGYTFGSGTRLTVV.

This clone was recorded once. The gene calls are TRBV25-1 and TRBJ2-3; 7 positions match TRBD1. Germline lookup yields CDR1 MGHDK and CDR2 SYGVNS. V lost 7 bases and J lost 1; bases outside the gene matches: 5. This CDR3 contains 14 residues. CDR3 sequence: CASIGGLGTDTQYF. CDR3 sequence (DNA): TGTGCCAGCATAGGGGGCCTTGGCACAGATACGCAGTATTTT.

The chain carries TRBV11-2 and TRBJ1-6, with 8 bases fitting TRBD1. CDR3 size: 14 residues. CDR1 and CDR2 (germline): SGHAT, FQNNGV. The trim removed 5 bases at V and 10 bases at J, leaving 7 bases unmatched. DNA for the CDR3: TGTGCCAGCAGCCTAGGACAGGGCTTCTCACCCCTCCACTTT. This sequence encodes CASSLGQGFSPLHF.

Only a few counts were recorded for this clone. The J gene is TRBJ2-1, the V gene TRBV7-9, with 8 bases aligning to TRBD2. In germline, CDR1 is SEHNR, CDR2 FQNEAQ (reference sequence). Trimming removed 10 bases from V and 2 bases from J; junction bases left unmatched: 7. The CDR3 runs 14 residues. In DNA, the CDR3 is TGTGCCACTCCAGCGGGGGCCGCCTACAATGAGCAGTTCTTC. Translation gives CATPAGAAYNEQFF.

This clone appeared a few times. The chain employs TRBV10-1 and TRBJ1-5; 7 nucleotides line up with TRBD1. This CDR3 has 13 residues. The trim removed 5 bases at V and 5 bases at J, leaving 3 bases unmatched. The germline CDR1 and CDR2 sequences are WNHNN and SYGVQD (reference sequence). The CDR3 reads CASSTQGDQPQHF. CDR3 DNA sequence: TGCGCCAGCAGTACCCAGGGGGATCAGCCCCAGCATTTT.

V is TRBV2 and J is TRBJ1-1, with D possibly matching TRBD1 (5 bases). The CDR3 has 13 residues. Germline CDR1 reads SNHLY; CDR2 reads FYNNEI. Trimming removed 8 bases at V and 4 bases at J, with 14 bases between. DNA of the CDR3: TGTGCCAGCTCTGGGGCCCCGGGCACTGAAGCTTTCTTT. This gives the protein CASSGAPGTEAFF.

This chain joins TRBV18 and TRBJ2-1, with TRBD2 matching 9 bases. Germline CDR1 KGHSH, CDR2 LQKENI. The V segment lost 6 bases and the J segment 4 bases; nucleotides outside the gene matches: 13. The CDR3 is 17 amino acids. This CDR3 reads CASSRLADSAGYNEQFF. The CDR3 DNA reads TGTGCCAGCTCTCGACTAGCGGACTCCGCGGGATACAATGAGCAGTTCTTC.

The rearrangement joins TRBV6-1 to TRBJ1-1, with 7 positions matching TRBD1. The CDR3 consists of 17 residues. V gave up 4 bases and J gave up 1 base; unmatched junction bases: 12. CDR1 is MNHNS, CDR2 SASEGT, per germline. The CDR3, as DNA: TGTGCCAGCAGTGGAACTTATTCCAGGGGGGGGAACACTGAAGCTTTCTTT. The encoded protein is CASSGTYSRGGNTEAFF.

CDR3 loop: CASNEVNSNQPQHF. CDR3 DNA sequence: TGTGCCAGTAACGAGGTTAATAGCAATCAGCCCCAGCATTTT. V is TRBV19 and J is TRBJ1-5; D unresolved. Trimming took 7 bases from V and 0 from J, leaving 10 bases between them. The CDR3 covers 14 residues. Germline V gene data show CDR1 as LNHDA and CDR2 as SQIVND (reference sequence).

The chain couples TRBV6-5 to TRBJ2-7, with a weak D call TRBD2 (5 bases). The germline gives CDR1 MNHEY, CDR2 SVGAGI. The CDR3 runs 13 residues. Trimming stripped 3 bases from V and 8 bases from J, with 14 bases between. The CDR3, as DNA: TGTGCCAGCAGTTATCCGGGGAGTTTTAAGCAGTACTTC. Translation: CASSYPGSFKQYF.

The chain couples TRBV11-3 to TRBJ2-3, with 7 bases fitting TRBD1. CDR1 is SGHNT and CDR2 is YENEEA in the germline V gene. CDR3 length: 14 amino acids. V lost 4 bases to trimming and J lost 5 bases; unmatched junction nucleotides: 6. The CDR3 region is CASSSGQVRDTQYF. The CDR3 DNA reads as TGTGCCAGCAGCTCCGGACAGGTTAGAGATACGCAGTATTTT. The full variable domain, in which reference TRBV11-3 and TRBJ2-3 provide the parts outside the CDR3, is EAGVVQSPRYKIIEKKQPVAFWCNPISGHNTLYWYLQNLGQGPELLIRYENEEAVDDSQLPKDRFSAERLKGVDSTLKIQPAELGDSAVYLCASSSGQVRDTQYFGPGTRLTVL.

The genes are TRBV7-9 and TRBJ2-1; the match to TRBD1 covers 10 bases. Germline CDR1 and CDR2: SEHNR and FQNEAQ (reference sequence). This CDR3 comprises 16 residues. V shed 4 bases, J shed 11 bases, and the junction held 14 bases outside the gene matches. CDR3 bases: TGTGCCAGCAGCTCAGGGGACAGGGGCTCCTCTAAACAGCAGTTCTTC. It is translated as CASSSGDRGSSKQQFF.

The J gene is TRBJ2-3, the V gene TRBV29-1; D gene ambiguous. The germline gives CDR1 SQVTM, CDR2 ANQGSEA. This CDR3 spans 14 amino acids. With 2 bases removed from V and 0 bases from J, the gap between germline ends came to 9 bases. CDR3 amino acids: CSVEKLTSTDTQYF. As DNA, the CDR3 is TGCAGCGTTGAAAAGCTTACTAGCACAGATACGCAGTATTTT.